The following is a T cell receptor (beta chain) sequence with its context. Its antigen is currently not known. One base away there is no much larger clone; base qualities are not given. The same CDR3 can be traced to other DNA sequences in this sample. Whole blood was collected in K2EDTA tubes by collaborating institutions according to the institutions' own protocols. Collaborator samples were shipped for TCRbeta analysis as frozen whole blood, isolated PBMCs, or DNA extracted from either sample type. The data are from a study of blood T cell repertoires in COVID-19 (dated by TCRdb to about 2020). In the study overall: Samples covering the acute and convalescent phases of COVID-19 were provided by collaborators in the United States, Italy and Spain. Samples came from the ongoing ImmuneRACE study (first 160 participants) plus 1,254 subjects from 6 global collaborators. The prospective study material was composed of cDNA or gDNA derived from T cells, B-cell-depleted T cells, or PBMCs. The repertoires were released in a freely available public database meant as a resource for research on the immune response to SARS-CoV-2. Where available, HLA class I and class II types were obtained from metadata supplied by the sample provider rather than from assay-based typing. Subjects who had been exposed to COVID-19, were actively infected with it, or had recovered from it provided the deeply sampled blood TCRbeta repertoires that made up the dataset. Nearly every sample came with metadata listing a de-identified subject ID, COVID-19 status, age in years and sex. Overall results and qualifications from the work: How much clinical and demographic metadata was included differed by source and by participant, and the metadata was provided uncurated.

TCRbeta CDR3 regions were amplified from genomic DNA using the immunoSEQ Assay, a bias-controlled multiplex PCR. The paper's processing steps were these. The number of nucleated cells in each sample was estimated from the amplification of reference gene primers within the assay. To quantify the absolute abundance of each unique TCRbeta CDR3 rearrangement, sequence reads were collapsed and filtered. Productive Simpson clonality was computed per sample as the square root of Simpson's diversity index over productive rearrangements. TCRdb carries this immuneACCESS record with in-frame sequences only. Its versions omit some clonotypes, under half of them owing to an unresolved V gene in the studies checked, with the rest unexplained. The V and J calls and clone size were taken over from that table, and D and trimming were inferred from the DNA. Present in this sample are tens of thousands of clones, 80% to 85% of which were seen just once. Over 25% of the sample rests with the top ten.

Looking up the germline V gene yields CDR1 MNHEY and CDR2 SVGEGT. V loses 2 bases, J loses 3 bases, and the germline ends lie 4 bases apart. Spanning cysteine to phenylalanine, the CDR3 consists of 12 amino acids. Here the CDR3 DNA is all that survives: 36 bases in frame from base 1. The receptor chain draws on TRBV6-2 or TRBV6-3 and TRBJ1-2; no D gene call is confident. The sample comprised peripheral blood. This TCR came from a human donor in a cohort sampled during active COVID-19. The DNA reads as follows: TGTGCCAGCAGTTACCCTGACTATGGCTACACCTTC. Its protein reads: CASSYPDYGYTF.